This T cell receptor (beta chain) was sequenced during a study of cytomegalovirus exposure and HLA in healthy donors. Per the germline V gene, CDR1 is SEHNR and CDR2 is FQNEAQ (reference sequence). The CDR3 runs 16 residues. Primers: 60 Vbeta forward and 13 Jbeta reverse. Clones were sequenced by immunoSEQ multiplex PCR, and TCRdb holds only the in-frame ones, with some missing. The sample lists roughly 200,000 clones, approximately 70% seen once, with 2.6% in the top ten. Study-level points and caveats: What a later analysis reportedly showed was that an Asian-associated ancestry cluster had fewer N-insertions than the approximately 700-donor mean. A missense DCLRE1C variant was associated with V- and J-gene trimming of TCR beta chains in a later analysis, and an independent cohort replicated the association. Highly shared sequence variants in one cluster were likely a sequencing artifact.

On this clone: Its antigen remains unknown. Compared with germline, one end of the junction differs, possibly owing to a read error.

The receptor comes from a man aged 40-50 years in good health and CMV-seropositive. The sequencing input was PBMCs. The chain carries TRBV7-9 and TRBJ1-2, with D perhaps matching TRBD1 (5 bases). The CDR3 sequence is CSSSPPPGWPNYGYTF. As DNA, the CDR3 is TGTTCCAGCAGCCCGCCTCCAGGGTGGCCGAACTATGGCTACACCTTC.